This T cell receptor beta chain emerged from a study of cytomegalovirus exposure and HLA in healthy donors. Study-level information: HLA-typed donors contributed approximately 92 million unique TCRs, which were held in an early data release.

Germline CDR1 is MNHEY and CDR2 is SVGAGI. The CDR3 has 15 residues. Unmatched junction bases numbered 9, after V lost 6 bases and J lost 7 bases. Study conclusions and caveats: Most CMV-associated TCR beta chains appeared HLA-restricted in a later analysis. In an earlier analysis, about 87% or about 30%: the productive usage of most TCR beta V segments.

Researchers ran the PCR with 60 Vbeta and 13 Jbeta primers. Measured with immunoSEQ multiplex PCR; TCRdb has only the in-frame clones, and not every one. The sample has some 180,000 clones, approximately 82% seen once. In the case of this clone: The target antigen is unknown.

Each donor was healthy, and each was a bone marrow donor. Sequenced: PBMCs. J is TRBJ1-5 and V is TRBV6-5; TRBD1 agrees at 10 bases. The source of this sequence is a man between 40 and 49 years old in good health and CMV-seropositive. CDR3 coding DNA: TGTGCCAGCAGGGCCGGGACAGGGGATCTCCAGCCCCAGCATTTT. Protein: CASRAGTGDLQPQHF.